This T cell receptor (beta chain) was captured in a study of T cells in Graves' hyperthyroidism and ophthalmopathy. V was clipped by 6 bases and J by 6 bases; unmatched bases: 7. The CDR3 runs to 15 residues. Germline loops: CDR1 MNHEY, CDR2 SMNVEV (reference sequence). Aged 18 to 65, the patients had hyperthyroidism that was newly diagnosed and had lasted under 2 months. Each diagnosis drew on symptoms, thyroxine, TRAb, thyroid ultrasound and orbital computed tomography findings. More than 9.5 ml fresh peripheral blood yielded the PBMCs. Amplified regions were TCR beta CDR3 sequences from RNA transcripts. HTBI primers were employed in a first-round RT-PCR of the TCR CDR3. TCRdb redid the calling of the multiplex PCR reads with MiXCR, one entry per CDR3 protein. The data contain fewer than 350,000 distinct CDR3 sequences, about 15% of them singletons.

The sequence came from a woman between 45 and 60 years old with Graves' hyperthyroidism that later progressed to Graves' ophthalmopathy. The chain has TRBV27 and TRBJ2-2; 10 bases match TRBD2. Sequencing used blood. The CDR3 coding sequence is TGTGCCAGCAGGCTAGCGGGAGAGGAATCCGGGGAGCTGTTTTTT. Translation gives CASRLAGEESGELFF.